The clone carrying this T cell receptor (beta chain) was recorded at least ten times. The data derive from a study of neurological immune-mediated disorders. The cDNA came from 5'RACE, which used 10-nucleotide random UMIs. TCRdb independently ran MiXCR on the 5' RACE reads; one entry per CDR3 protein. The table has around 80,000 distinct CDR3 sequences, 10% seen once. The sequence was obtained from a middle-aged man in good health. Sequenced material: PBMCs.

The CDR3 loop reads CASSPPPSGVYEQYF. CDR3 nucleotide sequence: TGTGCCAGCAGCCCGCCCCCTAGCGGAGTCTACGAGCAGTACTTC. The chain couples TRBV7-2 to TRBJ2-7; 7 bases line up with TRBD2. Germline CDR1 and CDR2: SGHTA and FQGNSA. CDR3 length: 15 amino acids. After removal of 5 bases from V and 3 bases from J, the junction contained 10 bases not matched to a gene.